The clone carrying this TCR beta chain was found a few times. Looked up from germline, CDR1 is SQVTM and CDR2 is ANQGSEA. The V end lost 7 bases, the J end lost 0 bases, and 10 bases lay between the germline ends. There are 13 residues in the CDR3. These data originate in a study of T-cell reconstitution after alpha-beta-depleted transplantation in children. This sample's TCRbeta library carried unique molecular identifier barcodes. Each CDR3 protein gets one entry after TCRdb re-called the PCR reads with MiXCR. The sample records some 200,000 distinct CDR3 sequences, roughly 15% being singletons. The chain has TRBV29-1 and TRBJ2-1; D remains ambiguous. Sequences were derived from PBMCs from the stem cell graft donor, sampled from the stem cell graft. The TCR comes from a human donor who donated a stem cell graft to a child with acute lymphoblastic leukemia. This chain's CDR3 is CSAPRSSYNEQFF. The CDR3 coding sequence is TGCAGCGCTCCGCGAAGCTCCTACAATGAGCAGTTCTTC.